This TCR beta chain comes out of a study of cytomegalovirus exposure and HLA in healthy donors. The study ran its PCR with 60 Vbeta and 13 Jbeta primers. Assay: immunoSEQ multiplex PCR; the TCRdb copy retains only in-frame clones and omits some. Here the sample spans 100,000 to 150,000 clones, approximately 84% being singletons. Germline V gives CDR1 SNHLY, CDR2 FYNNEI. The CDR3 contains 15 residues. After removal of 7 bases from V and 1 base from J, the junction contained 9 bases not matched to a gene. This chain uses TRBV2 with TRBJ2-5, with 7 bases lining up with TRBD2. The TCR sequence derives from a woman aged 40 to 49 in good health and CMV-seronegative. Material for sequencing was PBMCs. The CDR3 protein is CASNFGGGPQETQYF. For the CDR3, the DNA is TGTGCCAGCAATTTCGGGGGAGGGCCCCAAGAGACCCAGTACTTC.